Listed below are T cell receptor beta chains from one sample, sequenced in a study of blood T cell repertoires in COVID-19. Only in-frame clones appear in the TCRdb table, and some are missing; sequencing was by immunoSEQ multiplex PCR. There are about 25,000 clones in the sample; roughly 89% occur only once, and approximately 9.5% lies in the top ten. The sequenced sample consisted of peripheral blood. All receptors derive from a human donor with active COVID-19. The donor label of this sample is uncertain. Each CDR3 is given without its conserved first and last residue. Fields, in order: V gene, CDR3 protein.

V: TRBV10-3; CDR3: AISDLGQAGSEQY
V: TRBV18; CDR3: ASSIQGGHEQY
V: TRBV4-2; CDR3: ASSQAKLSSGRLGYEQY
V: TRBV28; CDR3: ASSLFPGDGYT
V: TRBV5-4; CDR3: ASSLGGRGPYEQY
V: TRBV6-6; CDR3: ASSRTGGGGFYTEAF
V: TRBV24-1; CDR3: ATRGAGSTDTQY
V: TRBV2; CDR3: ASSDDRQETQY
V: TRBV14; CDR3: ASSRPGQGAYEQY
V: TRBV6-5; CDR3: ASSYDRYMNTEAF
V: TRBV6-5; CDR3: ASRGQPNQPQH
V: TRBV4-1; CDR3: ASSQRGSTSGDNEQF
V: TRBV7-9; CDR3: ASSLSSAYNSPLH
V: TRBV11-1; CDR3: ASSLYRDEQY
V: TRBV6-5; CDR3: ASNKELGHNEQF
V: TRBV5-6; CDR3: ASSSTGDGTEAF
V: TRBV14; CDR3: ASSWAGSSYEQY
V: TRBV7-6; CDR3: ASSRTSGVGYNEQF
V: TRBV7-3; CDR3: ASSPGGPYEQF
V: TRBV27; CDR3: ASSLSYEQY
V: TRBV19; CDR3: ASSIKGVRGELF
V: TRBV3-1/TRBV3-2; CDR3: ASTGGGRTEAF
V: TRBV13; CDR3: ASSYPLGELF
V: TRBV3-1/TRBV3-2; CDR3: ASSRAGNEQF
V: TRBV5-1; CDR3: ASSFEGFNEKLF
V: TRBV5-5; CDR3: ASSDWVGDYEQY
V: TRBV5-5; CDR3: ASSFRRQGLNNSPLH
V: TRBV11-2; CDR3: ASSGQYSTGELF